Given below is one TCR beta chain in context. Its antigen target is currently unknown. Base qualities were left out, and no much larger clone turns up one base away. The sample is drawn from a study of cytomegalovirus exposure and HLA in healthy donors (dated by TCRdb to about 2017). Study-level background: According to a later analysis, the roughly 120 validation repertoires were produced on the same platform as the approximately 620 repertoires of the first cohort. In addition to the first cohort of 650 to 800 subjects, a separate validation cohort of approximately 110 different subjects was used. The study aimed to test whether signatures of past pathogen exposure could be identified by cataloging public T cell receptors. High-throughput TCR immunosequencing, statistical association of individual TCRs with disease status, and machine learning were combined to predict cytomegalovirus infection status.

The donors belonged to the validation cohort of over a hundred subjects, which was separate from the approximately 660-subject first cohort. Overall study results and their limits: In the study, around 150 TCR beta chains were listed as associated with cytomegalovirus. In vitro tests confirmed that three of the cytomegalovirus-associated TCR beta chains recognize cytomegalovirus antigens. The classifier was reported to diagnose cytomegalovirus status with high specificity and sensitivity in both the original cohort and the validation cohort. A later analysis found that TCRs clustered in the first cohort also tended to co-occur in the 120 validation repertoires, with approximately 93% of cluster scores above 0. According to the authors, the approach could potentially be generalized to other disease states and immunological phenotypes. A later analysis had no HLA typing for the validation cohort, so co-occurrence there was scored across all 130 or so repertoires. Across donors, most TCR sequences were observed very rarely, whereas some public TCRs were present in many individuals.

The library was generated by the immunoSEQ multiplex PCR assay. The study's own analysis went as follows. A statistical classification framework was developed to diagnose cytomegalovirus status using the catalog of TCR beta chain sequences. TCRdb carries this immuneACCESS record with in-frame sequences only. Its versions omit some clonotypes, under half of them owing to an unresolved V gene in the studies checked, with the rest unexplained. The V and J calls and clone size were taken over from that table, and D and trimming were inferred from the DNA. In all, the sample holds over 200,000 clones, and 88% of those were seen once. About 2.9% of the sample is in the top ten clones. The TCR sequence derives from a woman under 30 in good health and CMV-seronegative. Sequences were obtained from PBMCs.

CDR3 reads: CAAREYEQYF. The DNA sequence is given as TGTGCCGCCCGGGAGTACGAGCAGTACTTC. The sequence joins TRBV7-9 to TRBJ2-7; TRBD2 is a possible D gene, resting on 6 matching bases. The CDR3 runs 10 residues from the cysteine to the phenylalanine. CDR3 DNA is the only sequence kept; it has 30 bases, read in frame from the first base. A distance of 9 bases separates the germline ends of V and J, which lose 11 bases and 4 bases respectively. The germline V gene (reference sequence) gives CDR1 as SEHNR and CDR2 as FQNEAQ.